The sequence of this T cell receptor beta chain was determined in a study of T and B cells in COVID-19 patients. TRB was amplified from approximately 250-480 ng of blood genomic DNA. Comments on this clonotype: Antigen unknown.

Points from the study as a whole: In COVID-19 patients, T cell receptor beta variable and joining gene use was reportedly strongly skewed. Early severe-case samples and blood from mildly ill patients during symptoms were in short supply. At recovery TRB diversity and richness exceeded healthy donors, after highly clonal active COVID-19 repertoires. Exclusive to the recovered cohort were 2,300 or so TCR clusters, around 30 of them with low generation probability.

V gave up 4 bases and J gave up 0 bases, with 13 bases separating them. This CDR3 is built from 16 residues. Multiplex PCR with BIOMED2 TRB-A/B primer pools amplified TRB rearrangements. Using its own MiXCR run on the multiplex PCR reads, TCRdb lists one record per CDR3 protein. The sample lists approximately 14,000 distinct CDR3 sequences, over 25% seen once, with 6.5% to 7% in the top ten. The rearrangement uses TRBV12-3 or TRBV12-4 and TRBJ2-1; D is unclear. Input material: blood. This TCR was sampled from a human donor who had recovered from COVID-19. The DNA of the CDR3 is TGTGCCAGCAGTTCCCTTATTGCCAGCTCCTACAATGAGCAGTTCTTC. Translated, it gives CASSSLIASSYNEQFF.